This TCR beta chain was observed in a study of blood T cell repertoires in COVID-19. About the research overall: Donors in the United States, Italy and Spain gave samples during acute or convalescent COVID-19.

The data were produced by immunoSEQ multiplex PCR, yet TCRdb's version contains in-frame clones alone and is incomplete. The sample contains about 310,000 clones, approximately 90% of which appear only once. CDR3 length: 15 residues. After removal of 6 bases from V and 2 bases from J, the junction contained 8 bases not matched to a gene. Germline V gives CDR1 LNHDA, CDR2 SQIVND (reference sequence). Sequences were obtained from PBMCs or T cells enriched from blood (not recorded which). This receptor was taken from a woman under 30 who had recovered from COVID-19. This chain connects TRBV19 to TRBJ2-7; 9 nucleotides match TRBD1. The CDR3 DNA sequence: TGTGCCAGTAGAGCCTTGGGACAGGGCACCTACGAGCAGTACTTC. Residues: CASRALGQGTYEQYF.